The source of this T cell receptor (beta chain) is a study of blood T cell repertoires in COVID-19. Overall study context: The study drew acute and convalescent COVID-19 samples from the United States, Italy and Spain.

Note on this clone: This sequence may be a read error, since a much larger clone differs from it by one base.

V lost 3 bases and J 3 bases, leaving 3 bases between the germline ends. Looked up from germline, CDR1 is SGHTA and CDR2 is FQGNSA. CDR3 length equals 11 residues. Residents of about 25 US areas, aged about 18 to 89 years, made up the participants. Participants' reported clinical history set cohort assignment. Under the authors' procedure: For nucleated cells, counts were estimated from reference gene primer amplification. TCRdb keeps only in-frame clones here, not all; method: immunoSEQ multiplex PCR. V, J and clone size are those of that table, while D and trimming were read from the DNA. The table has fewer than 500,000 clones, around 87% seen once.

V usage is TRBV7-2 and J usage is TRBJ2-7; D ambiguous. The TCR was taken from a man in his thirties or forties who had recovered from COVID-19. Sequencing used PBMCs or T cells enriched from blood (not recorded which). In DNA, the CDR3 is TGTGCCAGCAGCTTGTACTACGAGCAGTACTTC. Protein: CASSLYYEQYF.